One sample yielded the 28 T cell receptor beta chains listed below, sequenced in a study of post-analysis software for immune sequencing data. Study-level results: In patients, about 5 TRBV segments were more frequent than in controls, with TRBV5-6, TRBV5-1 and TRBV20-1 among them.

Unique-molecular-identifier-tagged TCR beta cDNA libraries were used. TCRdb fed the PCR reads into MiXCR, producing one record per CDR3 protein. The sample lists about 260,000 distinct CDR3 sequences, about 40% occurring once. Their target antigens are unknown. The sequencing input was blood. Every receptor here comes from a girl aged 5-17 years with multiple sclerosis.

The chain employs TRBV12-3 or TRBV12-4 and TRBJ2-7; a weak D match, TRBD2 (5 bases). The CDR3 totals 14 residues. Between the trimmed V and J ends, which lost 3 bases and 0 bases, there was a span of 9 bases. CDR3 residues: CASSLWRSSYEQYF. CDR3 sequence (DNA): TGTGCCAGCAGTTTGTGGAGGAGCTCCTACGAGCAGTACTTC.

The gene calls are TRBV5-1 and TRBJ2-5; 7 nucleotides agree with TRBD2. Germline CDR1 is SGHRS and CDR2 is YFSETQ. The junction had 5 bases not matched to a gene; V was cut back by 2 bases and J by 1 base. The CDR3 totals 15 residues. Written as DNA, the CDR3 is TGCGCCAGCAGCTTAGCGGGGAAAACCCAAGAGACCCAGTACTTC. Translating gives CASSLAGKTQETQYF.

J is TRBJ2-5 and V is TRBV5-1; weak D call: TRBD2 (7 bases). The V gene lost 3 bases and the J gene lost 5 bases, with 14 bases spanning the gap. In germline, CDR1 is SGHRS, CDR2 YFSETQ. The CDR3 loop spans 14 amino acids. Here the CDR3 DNA reads TGCGCCAGCAGCTGGGGGGGCCTTAGTGAGACCCAGTACTTC. The encoded protein is CASSWGGLSETQYF.

This clonotype was seen repeatedly, ten times or more. This sequence joins TRBV2 and TRBJ2-6; 7 bases map to TRBD1. The CDR3 contains 16 residues. V lost 6 bases, J lost 2 bases, and 7 bases stayed unmatched. Germline values: CDR1 SNHLY, CDR2 FYNNEI. For the CDR3, the DNA is TGTGCCAGCAGACCAAGGGGGCCTCCTGGGGCCAACGTCCTGACTTTC. Protein: CASRPRGPPGANVLTF.

With respect to this clonotype: Compared with germline, one end of the junction differs, possibly owing to a read error. The V gene is TRBV2, the J gene TRBJ2-5; D perhaps matches TRBD1 (6 bases). CDR1 is SNHLY and CDR2 is FYNNEI in the germline V gene. The length of the CDR3 is 14 residues. Written as DNA, the CDR3 is TGTGCCAGCAGGTCTCAGGGGACGGTTAGCGAGCAGCACTTC. Protein sequence: CASRSQGTVSEQHF.

This clonotype was seen ten or more times. The CDR3 is CASSGDGSSYNEQFF. CDR3 nucleotides: TGCGCCAGCAGCGGGGACGGGAGCTCCTACAATGAGCAGTTCTTC. The chain uses TRBV5-1 and TRBJ2-1; possible D gene TRBD2, 6 bases. The CDR3 consists of 15 residues. The germline V and J ends were trimmed by 4 bases and 0 bases, with 11 bases remaining between them. Germline values: CDR1 SGHRS, CDR2 YFSETQ.

J is TRBJ1-2 and V is TRBV12-3 or TRBV12-4; D unclear. Trimming stripped 6 bases from V and 5 bases from J, with 13 bases between. This CDR3 is 13 amino acids long. The CDR3 DNA sequence: TGTGCCAGCAGCCCTACCGGGGAATATGGCTACACCTTC. Amino acids: CASSPTGEYGYTF.

Notes on this clonotype: No conserved phenylalanine or tryptophan ends this CDR3, so it is likely a read error. The DNA is left out, because the CDR3 cannot be placed on it with certainty; the CDR3 is given as TCRdb lists it. The J gene is TRBJ1-5, the V gene TRBV7-2. The CDR3 has 14 amino acids, counting both end residues. Germline V lookup: CDR1 SGHTA, CDR2 FQGNSA. This CDR3 reads CASSLAGPNQPRHC.

V gene TRBV2 combines with J gene TRBJ1-4, with D possibly matching TRBD1 (6 bases). This CDR3 is built from 15 residues. Trimming removed 7 bases from V and 5 bases from J, with 17 bases in between. The germline V gene encodes CDR1 SNHLY and CDR2 FYNNEI. DNA of the CDR3: TGTGCCAGCATGCCCGGGGGACACCCGAATGAAAAACTGTTTTTT. Encoded protein: CASMPGGHPNEKLFF.

The chain uses TRBV24-1 and TRBJ2-2, with 14 bases that match TRBD2. Trimming at V came to 4 bases and at J to 7 bases, leaving 7 bases not matched to a gene. Looked up from germline, CDR1 is KGHDR and CDR2 is SFDVKD. The CDR3 is made up of 17 amino acids. CDR3 sequence reads: CATSDQGLAGANGELFF. As DNA, the CDR3 is TGTGCCACCAGTGACCAGGGACTAGCGGGAGCGAACGGGGAGCTGTTTTTT.

At least ten counts were recorded for this clonotype. This chain joins TRBV12-3 or TRBV12-4 and TRBJ1-4; no definite D call. Trimming stripped 2 bases from V and 4 bases from J, with 14 bases between. The CDR3 runs to 16 residues. Here the CDR3 reads CASSLSFRVFNEKLFF. CDR3 in DNA: TGTGCCAGCAGTTTATCCTTTCGGGTCTTTAATGAAAAACTGTTTTTT.

The table lists this clonotype with many counts. The genes are TRBV27 and TRBJ1-1; 9 bases line up with TRBD1. With V trimmed by 5 bases and J by 1 base, 8 bases remained unmatched. This CDR3 is 16 amino acids long. From germline, CDR1 is MNHEY and CDR2 SMNVEV (reference sequence). CDR3 in amino acids: CASSLRTGAANTEAFF. CDR3 DNA: TGTGCCAGCAGTCTGCGGACAGGGGCGGCGAACACTGAAGCTTTCTTT.

Only a few counts were recorded for this clonotype. With a much larger clone just one base away, this may be a read error. The chain has TRBV29-1 and TRBJ1-2; D is possibly TRBD1 (6 bases). CDR1 SQVTM and CDR2 ANQGSEA come from the germline V gene. The CDR3 runs to 13 residues. The ends were cut back, 2 bases at V and 4 bases at J, with 11 bases in the middle. CDR3 sequence reads: CSVEPGDVYGYTF. As DNA, the CDR3 is TGCAGCGTTGAACCAGGGGATGTCTATGGCTACACCTTC.

Ten or more counts support this clonotype. V gene TRBV4-1 combines with J gene TRBJ1-4, with TRBD1 matching over 7 bases. Losses at the gene ends were 5 bases for V and 3 bases for J; bases not matched to a gene: 12. The CDR3 consists of 17 residues. Germline V lookup: CDR1 MGHRA, CDR2 YSYEKL. The CDR3 DNA reads as TGCGCCAGCAGCACCCCGGGACAGACGGCAGCTAATGAAAAACTGTTTTTT. This sequence encodes CASSTPGQTAANEKLFF.

This clonotype was seen more than once but under ten times. The chain has TRBV30 and TRBJ1-3, with D uncertain. CDR1 and CDR2 from the germline V gene are GTSNPN and SVGIG (reference sequence). Trimming cost V 7 bases and J 0 bases, with 13 bases left between them. The CDR3 is 14 residues long. The CDR3 loop reads CASHLRASGNTIYF. The CDR3 DNA sequence: TGTGCCTCACACTTGCGGGCCTCTGGAAACACCATATATTTT.

V is TRBV7-2 and J is TRBJ2-7, with TRBD1 identical over 8 bases. Judging by the DNA end, TRBJ2-5 fits better; the J call may be wrong. This CDR3 is built from 13 residues. CDR1 is SGHTA and CDR2 is FQGNSA in the germline V gene. The CDR3 bases are TGTGCCAGCAGCTTTACAGGGGGAGAGACCCAGTACTTC. It translates to CASSFTGGETQYF.

Details on this clonotype: This sequence may be a read error, since a much larger clone differs from it by one base. The V gene is TRBV12-3 or TRBV12-4, the J gene TRBJ2-2; TRBD1 agrees at 7 bases. This CDR3 spans 16 amino acids. V was clipped by 6 bases and J by 0 bases; unmatched bases: 7. The DNA for the CDR3 is TGTGCCAGCAGGACAGGGTCCCTACCGAACACCGGGGAGCTGTTTTTT. Its translation is CASRTGSLPNTGELFF.

The chain joins TRBV27 to TRBJ1-2; 8 bases agree with TRBD1. V lost 6 bases, J lost 6 bases, and 9 bases stayed unmatched. Per germline, CDR1 MNHEY and CDR2 SMNVEV (reference sequence). The CDR3 is made up of 14 amino acids. The CDR3 sequence is CASRILSGGDGYTF. The CDR3 DNA reads as TGTGCCAGCAGGATCCTTTCAGGGGGCGATGGCTACACCTTC.

The chain is built from TRBV29-1 and TRBJ2-1; 9 nucleotides align to TRBD2. The trim removed 1 base at V and 4 bases at J, leaving 11 bases unmatched. The CDR3 totals 17 residues. The V gene's germline CDR1 is SQVTM and CDR2 ANQGSEA. The CDR3 DNA follows: TGCAGCGTTGAAGCGGGGCCAGCGGGGGGACCTTACAATGAGCAGTTCTTC. It specifies CSVEAGPAGGPYNEQFF.

This clonotype has only a few counts. The chain employs TRBV20-1 and TRBJ1-3, with unresolved D. The CDR3 contains 16 residues. V lost 0 bases to trimming and J lost 3 bases, with 15 bases between them. Germline V gene data show CDR1 as DFQATT and CDR2 as SNEGSKA (reference sequence). For the CDR3, the DNA is TGCAGTGCTAGAGATTACGGGTCCCATCTTGGAAACACCATATATTTT. This codes for CSARDYGSHLGNTIYF.

The J gene is TRBJ2-3, the V gene TRBV29-1; D is ambiguous. V was clipped by 7 bases and J by 2 bases, with 16 bases between them. The CDR3 runs 14 residues. CDR1 is SQVTM and CDR2 is ANQGSEA in the germline V gene. CDR3 region: CSGLVFSSTDTQYF. As DNA, the CDR3 is TGCAGCGGCTTAGTTTTCTCGTCCACAGATACGCAGTATTTT.

This clonotype was seen repeatedly, ten times or more. This chain uses TRBV7-2 with TRBJ2-3; D tentatively reads TRBD1 or TRBD2 (6 bases each). The CDR3 is made up of 13 amino acids. The germline gives CDR1 SGHTA, CDR2 FQGNSA. V shed 10 bases and J shed 0 bases, with 11 bases lying between them. CDR3 bases: TGTGCCACACGAGGGGGGAGCACAGATACGCAGTATTTT. This gives the protein CATRGGSTDTQYF.

This sequence joins TRBV20-1 and TRBJ2-5; D unclear. The CDR3 is made up of 14 amino acids. The ends were cut back, 0 bases at V and 2 bases at J, with 10 bases in the middle. CDR1 DFQATT and CDR2 SNEGSKA come from the germline V gene (reference sequence). CDR3 DNA sequence: TGCAGTGCTAGAGATCGTGTACTACAAGAGACCCAGTACTTC. Translating gives CSARDRVLQETQYF.

The table lists this clonotype with many counts. J is TRBJ1-1 and V is TRBV12-3 or TRBV12-4; a weak D match, TRBD1 (5 bases). The CDR3 covers 15 residues. V was trimmed by 0 bases and J by 4 bases, leaving 12 bases between them. CDR3 sequence: CASSLALRARTEAFF. The DNA for the CDR3 is TGTGCCAGCAGTTTAGCGCTCAGGGCTCGCACTGAAGCTTTCTTT.

The table lists this clonotype with many counts. This chain connects TRBV3-1 to TRBJ2-1, with 11 positions matching TRBD2. The CDR3 has 17 amino acids. CDR1 and CDR2 from the germline V gene are LGHDT and YNNKEL (reference sequence). V shed 1 base, J shed 4 bases, and the junction held 6 bases outside the gene matches. CDR3 in amino acids: CASSQGGGTSGYNEQFF. The CDR3 DNA sequence: TGTGCCAGCAGCCAAGGGGGGGGGACTAGCGGATACAATGAGCAGTTCTTC.

This clonotype was observed many times. The chain links TRBV20-1 to TRBJ1-1; no reliable D call. Germline assignment: CDR1 DFQATT and CDR2 SNEGSKA (reference sequence). The V gene lost 0 bases and the J gene lost 3 bases, with 2 bases spanning the gap. The CDR3 extends over 11 amino acids. CDR3 nucleotide sequence: TGCAGTGCTAGAGATTACACTGAAGCTTTCTTT. Its translation: CSARDYTEAFF.

This clonotype was recorded at least ten times. The CDR3 is CASSYGQAVAKNIQYF. DNA of the CDR3: TGTGCCAGCAGCTACGGACAGGCGGTAGCCAAAAACATTCAGTACTTC. V and J are TRBV7-9 and TRBJ2-4; 7 nucleotides match TRBD1. Germline V lookup: CDR1 SEHNR, CDR2 FQNEAQ (reference sequence). With V trimmed by 4 bases and J by 0 bases, 6 bases remained unmatched. This CDR3 is 16 amino acids long.

In this sample, this clonotype turned up a few times. A much larger clone is a single base away; this may be a read error. The chain links TRBV28 to TRBJ2-7; D call uncertain. The CDR3 contains 12 residues. The germline V and J ends were trimmed by 3 bases and 7 bases, with 10 bases remaining between them. The germline V gene has CDR1 MDHEN and CDR2 SYDVKM. The CDR3 reads CASSLLSYEQYF. The CDR3 nucleotides read TGTGCCAGCAGTTTGCTCAGTTATGAGCAGTACTTC.